The 22 T cell receptor beta chains below come from one sample, sequenced in a study of OX40 agonist ivuxolimab in advanced cancers. Assay used: immunoSEQ multiplex PCR; TCRdb lists only in-frame clones, some missing. The data show roughly 54,000 clones, with roughly four fifths seen just once and more than 1% held by the top ten. The specimen comprised CD4+ or CD8+ T cells sorted from blood, sampled in a trial of the OX40 agonist ivuxolimab. These receptors originate from an adult with an advanced solid tumor such as melanoma, head and neck, liver or kidney cancer.

This clone was seen more than once but under ten times. The chain employs TRBV28 and TRBJ2-5; 13 positions match TRBD2. The CDR3 contains 14 residues. CDR1 and CDR2 from the germline V gene are MDHEN and SYDVKM. V was clipped by 5 bases and J by 5 bases; unmatched bases: 2. CDR3 sequence reads: CASSGTSGKETQYF. The DNA for the CDR3 is TGTGCCAGCAGTGGGACTAGCGGGAAGGAGACCCAGTACTTC.

This chain connects TRBV6-5 to TRBJ1-4; TRBD1 matches 7 bases. Germline CDR1 is MNHEY and CDR2 is SVGAGI. The CDR3 is made up of 15 amino acids. Trimming took 5 bases from V and 5 from J; bases not matched to a gene: 8. This CDR3 is CASSRTGVENEKLFF. CDR3 in DNA: TGTGCCAGCAGTCGCACAGGGGTGGAGAATGAAAAACTGTTTTTT.

The V call is TRBV2, the J call TRBJ1-2; TRBD1 agrees at 7 bases. Germline V gene lookup returns CDR1 SNHLY and CDR2 FYNNEI. CDR3 length equals 15 residues. J lost 7 bases, V lost 1 base, and 9 bases had no gene match. CDR3 sequence: CASSEETGGGGGYTF. In DNA, the CDR3 is TGTGCCAGCAGTGAAGAGACAGGAGGGGGCGGTGGCTACACCTTC.

This chain connects TRBV7-7 to TRBJ1-1; a possible D gene is TRBD1 (6 bases). Trimming stripped 5 bases from V and 5 bases from J, with 24 bases between. Germline V CDR1 and CDR2: SSHAT, FNYEAQ (reference sequence). CDR3 length: 17 amino acids. The CDR3 spells CASSANPRGVRGTEAFF. The CDR3, as DNA: TGTGCCAGCAGCGCGAACCCGAGGGGGGTGAGAGGGACTGAAGCTTTCTTT.

The chain employs TRBV2 and TRBJ2-7; TRBD1 matches 9 bases. Germline CDR1 reads SNHLY; CDR2 reads FYNNEI. This CDR3 region has 16 residues. Trimming removed 6 bases from V and 5 bases from J; junction bases left unmatched: 14. CDR3: CASRLFRDRVVDEQYF. The CDR3 nucleotides are TGTGCCAGCAGACTCTTCCGGGACAGGGTTGTCGACGAGCAGTACTTC. Combining the CDR3 with reference TRBV2 and TRBJ2-7 gives the whole variable domain EPEVTQTPSHQVTQMGQEVILRCVPISNHLYFYWYRQILGQKVEFLVSFYNNEISEKSEIFDDQFSVERPDGSNFTLKIRSTKLEDSAMYFCASRLFRDRVVDEQYFGPGTRLTVT.

The V gene is TRBV28, the J gene TRBJ1-5; D is possibly TRBD1 (6 bases). The V gene lost 8 bases and the J gene lost 7 bases, with 24 bases spanning the gap. In germline, CDR1 is MDHEN, CDR2 SYDVKM. The CDR3 length is 16 residues. The CDR3 DNA reads TGTGCCAGCCGAAGTGCGGGGGCGTCTGGGTGGCAGCCCCAGCATTTT. It is translated as CASRSAGASGWQPQHF.

J is TRBJ1-1 and V is TRBV2; 8 nucleotides agree with TRBD1. The V segment lost 5 bases and the J segment 1 base; nucleotides outside the gene matches: 12. The CDR3 loop spans 17 amino acids. CDR1 and CDR2 from the germline V gene are SNHLY and FYNNEI. CDR3 residues: CASSLSGTGYSNTEAFF. For the CDR3, the DNA is TGTGCCAGCAGTCTCTCCGGGACAGGATACTCGAACACTGAAGCTTTCTTT.

The gene calls are TRBV7-9 and TRBJ2-7; weak D call: TRBD1 (6 bases). The V end was cut by 0 bases, the J end by 2 bases, with 17 bases between. Germline values: CDR1 SEHNR, CDR2 FQNEAQ (reference sequence). The CDR3 covers 17 residues. The CDR3 spells CASSLASYWDNPYEQYF. CDR3 DNA sequence: TGTGCCAGCAGCTTAGCCTCGTATTGGGACAATCCCTACGAGCAGTACTTC.

The chain joins TRBV30 to TRBJ1-3; D uncertain. This CDR3 has 13 amino acids. Germline CDR1 reads GTSNPN; CDR2 reads SVGIG (reference sequence). V was trimmed by 8 bases and J by 0 bases, leaving 11 bases between them. Here the CDR3 DNA reads TGTGCCAGTATCTCACTCTCTGGAAACACCATATATTTT. Protein: CASISLSGNTIYF. Full variable domain (rest looked up from reference TRBV30 and TRBJ1-3): SQTIHQWPATLVQPVGSPLSLECTVEGTSNPNLYWYRQAAGRGLQLLFYSVGIGQISSEVPQNLSASRPQDRQFILSSKKLLLSDSGFYLCASISLSGNTIYFGEGSWLTVV.

This clone has a single count. This sequence joins TRBV5-1 and TRBJ1-4; D gene ambiguous. V gave up 6 bases and J gave up 6 bases, with 18 bases separating them. The V gene's germline CDR1 is SGHRS and CDR2 YFSETQ. CDR3 length: 15 amino acids. CDR3 DNA: TGCGCCAGCACCCTTGGCGGTACTTCGGATGAAAAACTGTTTTTT. Translation: CASTLGGTSDEKLFF.

The chain combines TRBV29-1 with TRBJ2-5; possible D gene TRBD1, 6 bases. This CDR3 has 14 residues. Germline CDR1 and CDR2: SQVTM and ANQGSEA. Trimming cost V 5 bases and J 3 bases, with 16 bases left between them. The CDR3 region is CSVLGSGEEETQYF. DNA of the CDR3: TGCAGCGTTTTGGGGTCAGGGGAAGAAGAGACCCAGTACTTC. Combining the CDR3 with reference TRBV29-1 and TRBJ2-5 gives the whole variable domain SAVISQKPSRDICQRGTSLTIQCQVDSQVTMMFWYRQQPGQSLTLIATANQGSEATYESGFVIDKFPISRPNLTFSTLTVSNMSPEDSSIYLCSVLGSGEEETQYFGPGTRLLVL.

This clone was detected once. The CDR3 region has the DNA TGTGCCAGTCAATCTCCGGGACTCGGCACTGAAGCTTTCTTT. This sequence encodes CASQSPGLGTEAFF. The chain recombines TRBV27 with TRBJ1-1, with D tentatively TRBD1 (5 bases). The germline V gene has CDR1 MNHEY and CDR2 SMNVEV (reference sequence). V was trimmed by 9 bases and J by 4 bases, leaving 18 bases between them. CDR3 length equals 14 residues.

The rearrangement joins TRBV19 to TRBJ2-2; 9 nucleotides agree with TRBD1. CDR1 LNHDA and CDR2 SQIVND come from the germline V gene (reference sequence). This CDR3 contains 16 residues. Trimming at V came to 5 bases and at J to 2 bases, leaving 6 bases not matched to a gene. CDR3 region: CASSLGQGTNTGELFF. The CDR3 DNA sequence: TGTGCCAGTAGTCTCGGACAGGGGACAAACACCGGGGAGCTGTTTTTT.

The chain is built from TRBV28 and TRBJ2-1; D might be TRBD2 (5 bases). This CDR3 contains 18 residues. Trimming took off 1 base at V and 5 bases at J, with 21 bases between the two ends. The germline gives CDR1 MDHEN, CDR2 SYDVKM. CDR3 in DNA: TGTGCCAGCAGTTTATACGCCTGGAGGACGGGTTACGACAATGAGCAGTTCTTC. Translated, it gives CASSLYAWRTGYDNEQFF.

A note on this clone: The junction shows a germline mismatch at one end, possibly a read error. CDR3 nucleotide sequence: TGTGCCAGCAGTCCCGGCGGCAGGGGGGGCTCCTACGAGCAGTACTTC. This gives the protein CASSPGGRGGSYEQYF. J is TRBJ2-7 and V is TRBV10-3; either TRBD1 or TRBD2 may fit D (7 bases each). The CDR3 length is 16 residues. The germline V gene has CDR1 ENHRY and CDR2 SYGVKD.

This CDR3 reads CASSQSDEQYF. Here the CDR3 DNA reads TGTGCCAGCAGCCAATCGGACGAGCAGTACTTC. The chain couples TRBV16 to TRBJ2-7, with no clear D. V was cut by 0 bases and J by 5 bases, with 2 bases left in between. The germline CDR1 and CDR2 sequences are KGHSY and FQNENV. The CDR3 contains 11 residues. Complete variable domain (other parts from reference TRBV16 and TRBJ2-7): GEEVAQTPKHLVRGEGQKAKLYCAPIKGHSYVFWYQQVLKNEFKFLISFQNENVFDETGMPKERFSAKCLPNSPCSLEIQATKLEDSAVYFCASSQSDEQYFGPGTRLTVT.

This chain joins TRBV9 and TRBJ1-4; D unclear. The V gene's germline CDR1 is SGDLS and CDR2 YYNGEE. Trimming cost V 4 bases and J 7 bases, with 17 bases left between them. The CDR3 contains 15 residues. The DNA for the CDR3 is TGTGCCAGCAGCTCATCCGGGCAATCTTTTGAAAAACTGTTTTTT. Protein: CASSSSGQSFEKLFF.

This chain connects TRBV7-2 to TRBJ2-5; TRBD2 is a possible D gene (6 bases). The J call may be wrong; the DNA end is better matched by TRBJ2-7. The CDR3 covers 17 residues. In germline, CDR1 is SGHTA, CDR2 FQGNSA. This chain's CDR3 is CASSSTPGLRKTYEQYF. For the CDR3, the DNA is TGTGCCAGCAGCTCTACCCCGGGACTCAGGAAGACCTACGAGCAGTACTTC.

This clone has only one observation. V is TRBV7-2 and J is TRBJ2-1; D is unclear. The V end was cut by 4 bases, the J end by 8 bases, with 18 bases between. CDR3 length equals 15 residues. Germline CDR1 is SGHTA and CDR2 is FQGNSA. The CDR3 DNA follows: TGTGCCAGCAGCTCGCCGACACGGCTAGGTGATGAGCAGTTCTTC. This encodes CASSSPTRLGDEQFF.

The chain uses TRBV2 and TRBJ2-3; TRBD2 aligns across 7 bases. This CDR3 contains 12 residues. Germline assignment: CDR1 SNHLY and CDR2 FYNNEI. J gave up 9 bases and V 4 bases, and 4 bases lay outside the gene matches. The CDR3 nucleotides read TGTGCCAGCAGTGTTCTGGGGGGGACGCAGTATTTT. Translated: CASSVLGGTQYF.

The gene calls are TRBV7-6 and TRBJ1-1; no clear D gene. Germline loops: CDR1 SGHVS, CDR2 FNYEAQ. Trimming cost V 5 bases and J 3 bases, with 13 bases left between them. The CDR3 has 14 residues. The CDR3 DNA reads as TGTGCCAGCAGCCAAGACTTGGGCGACACTGAAGCTTTCTTT. Protein product: CASSQDLGDTEAFF.

The chain combines TRBV6-5 with TRBJ2-7; D uncertain. V was pared by 2 bases and J by 0 bases, with 11 bases between. CDR1 and CDR2 from the germline V gene are MNHEY and SVGAGI. The CDR3 is made up of 15 amino acids. Written as DNA, the CDR3 is TGTGCCAGCAGTTACGGGCACCCGAGCTCCTACGAGCAGTACTTC. As protein: CASSYGHPSSYEQYF.